This passage covers 28 T cell receptor beta chains from one sample sequenced in a study of T cell repertoires in ileal Crohn's disease. Time point described: inflamed ileum from the surgical specimen. Assay used: immunoSEQ multiplex PCR; TCRdb lists only in-frame clones, some missing. The repertoire holds about 5,500 clones, approximately 80% seen once, with about 43% in the top ten. The sequenced sample was ileal tissue. The receptors here all came from an adult with Crohn's disease.

The chain links TRBV9 to TRBJ1-1; 7 bases agree with TRBD1. The CDR3 extends over 15 amino acids. Germline trimming cut 4 bases from V and 4 bases from J; bases unmatched to any gene: 10. Germline CDR1 SGDLS, CDR2 YYNGEE. CDR3 sequence (DNA): TGTGCCAGCAGCCCGAGACAGGGAGCGAGCACTGAAGCTTTCTTT. It yields the protein CASSPRQGASTEAFF. The full variable domain, completed using reference TRBV9 and TRBJ1-1, is DSGVTQTPKHLITATGQRVTLRCSPRSGDLSVYWYQQSLDQGLQFLIQYYNGEERAKGNILERFSAQQFPDLHSELNLSSLELGDSALYFCASSPRQGASTEAFFGQGTRLTVV.

The rearrangement uses TRBV7-3 and TRBJ2-1; TRBD2 agrees at 9 bases. The CDR3 extends over 16 amino acids. V gave up 0 bases and J gave up 4 bases; unmatched junction bases: 4. Germline lookup yields CDR1 SGHTA and CDR2 FQGTGA. This chain's CDR3 is CASSLTWLAGYNEQFF. CDR3 sequence (DNA): TGTGCCAGCAGCTTAACGTGGCTAGCGGGGTACAATGAGCAGTTCTTC.

This clone was observed a handful of times. This rearrangement joins TRBV5-1 to TRBJ1-4; TRBD1 is a possible D gene (5 bases). Trimming shortened V by 4 bases and J by 0 bases, and 13 bases separated the two germline ends. CDR3 length: 16 residues. In germline, CDR1 is SGHRS, CDR2 YFSETQ. The CDR3 sequence: CASSPQGVPTNEKLFF. CDR3 coding DNA: TGCGCCAGCAGCCCGCAGGGTGTTCCAACTAATGAAAAACTGTTTTTT. Looking up the rest from reference TRBV5-1 and TRBJ1-4 gives the full variable domain: KAGVTQTPRYLIKTRGQQVTLSCSPISGHRSVSWYQQTPGQGLQFLFEYFSETQRNKGNFPGRFSGRQFSNSRSEMNVSTLELGDSALYLCASSPQGVPTNEKLFFGSGTQLSVL.

The chain combines TRBV7-2 with TRBJ2-5, with TRBD2 identical over 13 bases. V dropped 4 bases and J dropped 9; count of bases not matched to a gene: 8. Germline CDR1 and CDR2: SGHTA and FQGNSA. This CDR3 is built from 15 residues. The CDR3 region is CASSSGLAGRAAQYF. DNA for the CDR3: TGTGCCAGCAGCTCGGGACTAGCGGGGAGAGCGGCCCAGTACTTC.

V is TRBV28 and J is TRBJ1-1, with D possibly being TRBD1 (5 bases). There are 15 residues in the CDR3. Trimming pared 2 bases from V and 11 bases from J, leaving 21 bases between. Germline V lookup: CDR1 MDHEN, CDR2 SYDVKM. CDR3 region: CASSLIPDGPKGAFF. The DNA of the CDR3 is TGTGCCAGCAGTTTAATCCCGGACGGACCTAAGGGGGCTTTCTTT.

V and J are TRBV6-6 and TRBJ1-2; TRBD1 is a possible D gene (5 bases). V dropped 6 bases and J dropped 7 bases, with 18 bases sitting between them. Germline values: CDR1 MNHNY, CDR2 SVGAGI (reference sequence). CDR3 length: 14 residues. CDR3 sequence (DNA): TGTGCCAGCAGCCCACTCACCGGGACCCTTGGCTACACCTTC. Protein product: CASSPLTGTLGYTF.

This clone was seen more than once but under ten times. The chain combines TRBV5-4 with TRBJ1-1; D possibly corresponds to TRBD1 (6 bases). There are 15 residues in the CDR3. Trimming cost V 4 bases and J 2 bases, with 15 bases left between them. CDR1 and CDR2 (germline): SGHNT, YYREEE (reference sequence). In nucleotides, the CDR3 is TGTGCCAGCAGCCCCCAAGACAGGCTTAACACTGAAGCTTTCTTT. It codes for CASSPQDRLNTEAFF.

The rearrangement links TRBV5-1 to TRBJ2-5, with 8 positions matching TRBD2. Trimming removed 0 bases from V and 3 bases from J; junction bases left unmatched: 4. The CDR3 has 15 residues. CDR1 and CDR2 from the germline V gene are SGHRS and YFSETQ. CDR3 in DNA: TGCGCCAGCAGCTTGGCGGGACTAGATAAAGAGACCCAGTACTTC. Translating gives CASSLAGLDKETQYF.

The chain employs TRBV7-9 and TRBJ1-2; D is unclear. V gave up 1 base and J gave up 7 bases, with 13 bases separating them. Looked up from germline, CDR1 is SEHNR and CDR2 is FQNEAQ (reference sequence). The CDR3 length is 14 residues. The CDR3 spells CASSLGMPLGGYTF. Here the CDR3 DNA reads TGTGCCAGCAGCTTAGGCATGCCCCTCGGTGGCTACACCTTC.

V gene TRBV19 combines with J gene TRBJ1-2, with 10 bases matching TRBD1. Unmatched junction bases numbered 8, after V lost 6 bases and J lost 4 bases. The CDR3 is 15 amino acids. The germline gives CDR1 LNHDA, CDR2 SQIVND (reference sequence). The CDR3 DNA sequence: TGTGCCAGTAGGGTACCGGGACAGGGGATCTATGGCTACACCTTC. Translating it yields CASRVPGQGIYGYTF.

V and J are TRBV4-2 and TRBJ1-1; 7 nucleotides match TRBD1. V lost 4 bases to trimming and J lost 1 base; unmatched junction nucleotides: 6. The CDR3 sequence is 15 residues long. Germline CDR1 reads LGHNA; CDR2 reads YNFKEQ. CDR3 nucleotides: TGTGCCAGCAGCCCCGCACAGGGGACGAACACTGAAGCTTTCTTT. This translates into CASSPAQGTNTEAFF.

This clone is large. The rearrangement uses TRBV6-6 and TRBJ1-2; TRBD1 agrees at 7 bases. V lost 6 bases, J lost 5 bases, and 0 bases stayed unmatched. The CDR3 loop spans 11 amino acids. Germline assignment: CDR1 MNHNY and CDR2 SVGAGI (reference sequence). CDR3 DNA sequence: TGTGCCAGCAGGACAGGGTATGGCTACACCTTC. Its translation is CASRTGYGYTF.

This clone was observed once. The chain links TRBV19 to TRBJ1-5, with 12 bases fitting TRBD1. The CDR3 has 17 residues. In germline, CDR1 is LNHDA, CDR2 SQIVND (reference sequence). The V segment lost 4 bases and the J segment 1 base; nucleotides outside the gene matches: 5. The CDR3 sequence is CASSRGQGAISNQPQHF. The CDR3 region has the DNA TGTGCCAGTAGTAGGGGACAGGGGGCGATAAGCAATCAGCCCCAGCATTTT.

CDR3 in amino acids: CASSPQRGGIDTQYF. The CDR3 bases are TGTGCCAGCAGTCCTCAGCGGGGGGGAATAGATACGCAGTATTTT. V gene TRBV7-9 combines with J gene TRBJ2-3; 10 bases are a match to TRBD2. The CDR3 covers 15 residues. V shed 6 bases, J shed 5 bases, and the junction held 8 bases outside the gene matches. CDR1 SEHNR and CDR2 FQNEAQ come from the germline V gene (reference sequence).

The chain links TRBV14 to TRBJ1-5; D may be TRBD1 (5 bases). The CDR3 sequence is 12 residues long. With 6 bases removed from V and 4 bases from J, the gap between germline ends came to 7 bases. Looked up from germline, CDR1 is SGHDN and CDR2 is FVKESK. DNA of the CDR3: TGTGCCAGCAGTGAGGGGAATCAGCCCCAGCATTTT. Protein: CASSEGNQPQHF.

This clone came up a few times. The V call is TRBV6-6, the J call TRBJ1-2; D is uncertain. Germline values: CDR1 MNHNY, CDR2 SVGAGI (reference sequence). V was trimmed by 2 bases and J by 7 bases, leaving 11 bases between them. The CDR3 sequence is 13 residues long. The CDR3 DNA is TGTGCCAGCAGTTACCAGACCCGAGGTGGCTACACCTTC. This sequence encodes CASSYQTRGGYTF.

The V call is TRBV18, the J call TRBJ1-2; 11 bases match TRBD1. V was clipped by 0 bases and J by 6 bases; unmatched bases: 9. This CDR3 spans 17 amino acids. Looked up from germline, CDR1 is KGHSH and CDR2 is LQKENI. CDR3 nucleotides: TGTGCCAGCTCACCACCCGGGACAGGGGGTTTTCGGGATGGCTACACCTTC. Translated: CASSPPGTGGFRDGYTF.

The chain combines TRBV11-3 with TRBJ1-4, with D perhaps matching TRBD1 (5 bases). The CDR3 loop spans 15 amino acids. Trimming removed 5 bases at V and 3 bases at J, with 13 bases between. The germline V gene has CDR1 SGHNT and CDR2 YENEEA. The CDR3 reads CASSRGTGPNEKLFF. CDR3 DNA sequence: TGTGCCAGCAGCAGAGGGACGGGTCCTAATGAAAAACTGTTTTTT.

This rearrangement joins TRBV7-9 to TRBJ2-1; D is undetermined. The CDR3 covers 16 residues. Per the germline V gene, CDR1 is SEHNR and CDR2 is FQNEAQ (reference sequence). The V and J ends lost 6 bases and 3 bases respectively, with 18 bases between them. CDR3 region: CASRQTYTSVYNEQFF. The CDR3 DNA sequence: TGTGCCAGCAGACAGACTTACACTTCCGTCTACAATGAGCAGTTCTTC.

This chain links TRBV7-6 with TRBJ2-1; D is unclear. Trimming pared 0 bases from V and 9 bases from J, leaving 18 bases between. The CDR3 extends over 16 amino acids. The germline gives CDR1 SGHVS, CDR2 FNYEAQ. CDR3: CASSLASRSITSEQFF. The CDR3 coding sequence is TGTGCCAGCAGCTTAGCGTCCCGGTCTATTACGAGTGAGCAGTTCTTC.

Judged by abundance, this clone is large. This chain links TRBV19 with TRBJ2-7, with a tentative D call TRBD2 (5 bases). Trimming removed 5 bases at V and 0 bases at J, with 11 bases between. Germline values: CDR1 LNHDA, CDR2 SQIVND (reference sequence). CDR3 size: 14 residues. CDR3 nucleotide sequence: TGTGCCAGTAGTTTAGGACGGGGCTCCTACGAGCAGTACTTC. Its protein product is CASSLGRGSYEQYF.

This rearrangement joins TRBV11-3 to TRBJ2-2, with D uncertain. With 4 bases removed from V and 4 bases from J, the gap between germline ends came to 10 bases. The CDR3 loop spans 14 amino acids. Germline V gene lookup returns CDR1 SGHNT and CDR2 YENEEA. The DNA of the CDR3 is TGTGCCAGCAGCTCTGGGATACTCACCGGGGAGCTGTTTTTT. It is translated as CASSSGILTGELFF.

This chain links TRBV28 with TRBJ1-6, with D perhaps TRBD1 (6 bases). The CDR3 covers 15 residues. CDR1 and CDR2 from the germline V gene are MDHEN and SYDVKM. Trimming left V 4 bases short and J 9 bases short, with 16 bases between. As DNA, the CDR3 is TGTGCCAGCAGTTCAGACAGGCTGGGATTTTCACCCCTCCACTTT. This translates into CASSSDRLGFSPLHF.

The chain recombines TRBV5-1 with TRBJ1-2; 9 positions agree with TRBD1. The CDR3 sequence is 16 residues long. Germline V lookup: CDR1 SGHRS, CDR2 YFSETQ. V was pared by 2 bases and J by 3 bases, with 8 bases of the junction left unmatched. CDR3 nucleotide sequence: TGCGCCAGCAGCTTTACATACAGGGGGCTGGACTATGGCTACACCTTC. Translated, it gives CASSFTYRGLDYGYTF.

The chain is built from TRBV9 and TRBJ1-1; D not resolved. Germline assignment: CDR1 SGDLS and CDR2 YYNGEE. The CDR3 totals 13 residues. V was pared by 1 base and J by 0 bases, with 4 bases between. CDR3 DNA: TGTGCCAGCAGCGTAACGATGAACACTGAAGCTTTCTTT. It translates to CASSVTMNTEAFF.

The chain has TRBV5-4 and TRBJ1-4, with 7 bases matching TRBD1. The CDR3 consists of 15 residues. Germline CDR1 SGHNT, CDR2 YYREEE (reference sequence). V was pared by 4 bases and J by 0 bases, with 3 bases of the junction left unmatched. CDR3 DNA sequence: TGTGCCAGCAGCATGCAGGGGGCAACTAATGAAAAACTGTTTTTT. Translated, it gives CASSMQGATNEKLFF.

This chain links TRBV7-2 with TRBJ2-3, with a possible D match to TRBD2 (5 bases). V gave up 3 bases and J gave up 6 bases, with 13 bases separating them. CDR3 length: 14 residues. CDR1 SGHTA and CDR2 FQGNSA come from the germline V gene. In DNA, the CDR3 is TGTGCCAGCAGCTTTCGAGGGTATGAGGATACGCAGTATTTT. This sequence encodes CASSFRGYEDTQYF.

This clone was recorded only once. This chain connects TRBV14 to TRBJ1-1; perhaps TRBD1 as D (5 bases). The CDR3 runs to 14 residues. The germline V gene encodes CDR1 SGHDN and CDR2 FVKESK. Trimming stripped 9 bases from V and 6 bases from J, with 20 bases between. Here the CDR3 reads CASRPQGRGAEAFF. Written as DNA, the CDR3 is TGTGCCAGTAGACCCCAAGGCCGGGGCGCTGAAGCTTTCTTT.